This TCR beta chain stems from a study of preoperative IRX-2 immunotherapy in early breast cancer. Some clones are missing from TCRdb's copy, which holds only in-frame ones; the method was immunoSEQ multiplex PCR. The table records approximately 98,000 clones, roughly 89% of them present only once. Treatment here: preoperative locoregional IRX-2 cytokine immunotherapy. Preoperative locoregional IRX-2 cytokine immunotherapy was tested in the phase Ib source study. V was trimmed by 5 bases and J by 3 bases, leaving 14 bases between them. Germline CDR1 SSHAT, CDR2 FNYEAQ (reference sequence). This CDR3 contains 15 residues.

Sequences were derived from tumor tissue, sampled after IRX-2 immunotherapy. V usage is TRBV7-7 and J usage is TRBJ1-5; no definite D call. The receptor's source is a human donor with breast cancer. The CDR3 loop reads CASSQSYASNQPQHF. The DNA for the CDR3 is TGTGCCAGCAGCCAATCATACGCATCCAATCAGCCCCAGCATTTT.